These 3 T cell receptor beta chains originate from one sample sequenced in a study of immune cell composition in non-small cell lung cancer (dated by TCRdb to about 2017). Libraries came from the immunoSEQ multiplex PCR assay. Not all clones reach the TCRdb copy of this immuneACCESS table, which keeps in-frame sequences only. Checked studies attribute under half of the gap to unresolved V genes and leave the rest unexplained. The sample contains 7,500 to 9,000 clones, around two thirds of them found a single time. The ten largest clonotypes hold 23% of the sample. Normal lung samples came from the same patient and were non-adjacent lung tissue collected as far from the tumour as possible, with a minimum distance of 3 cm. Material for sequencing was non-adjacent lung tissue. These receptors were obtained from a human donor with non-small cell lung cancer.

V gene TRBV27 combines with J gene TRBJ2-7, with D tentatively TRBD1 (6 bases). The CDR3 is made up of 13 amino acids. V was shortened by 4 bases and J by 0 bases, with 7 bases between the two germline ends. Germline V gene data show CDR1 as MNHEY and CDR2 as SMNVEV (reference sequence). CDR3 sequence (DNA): TGTGCCAGCAGTTGGGGGCCCTCCTACGAGCAGTACTTC. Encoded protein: CASSWGPSYEQYF.

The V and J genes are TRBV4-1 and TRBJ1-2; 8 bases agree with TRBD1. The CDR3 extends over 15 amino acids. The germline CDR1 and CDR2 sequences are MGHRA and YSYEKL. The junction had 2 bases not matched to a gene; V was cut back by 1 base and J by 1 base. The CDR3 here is CASSQADRDNYGYTF. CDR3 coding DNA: TGCGCCAGCAGCCAAGCGGACAGGGATAACTATGGCTACACCTTC.

The CDR3 DNA reads TGTGCCAGCAGCTTAGCGTTTAGGGGGCGAGAGCAGTACTTC. It encodes CASSLAFRGREQYF. The chain uses TRBV7-2 and TRBJ2-7; TRBD1 aligns across 7 bases. The CDR3 length is 14 residues. CDR1 is SGHTA, CDR2 FQGNSA, per germline. V shed 0 bases, J shed 7 bases, and the junction held 6 bases outside the gene matches.